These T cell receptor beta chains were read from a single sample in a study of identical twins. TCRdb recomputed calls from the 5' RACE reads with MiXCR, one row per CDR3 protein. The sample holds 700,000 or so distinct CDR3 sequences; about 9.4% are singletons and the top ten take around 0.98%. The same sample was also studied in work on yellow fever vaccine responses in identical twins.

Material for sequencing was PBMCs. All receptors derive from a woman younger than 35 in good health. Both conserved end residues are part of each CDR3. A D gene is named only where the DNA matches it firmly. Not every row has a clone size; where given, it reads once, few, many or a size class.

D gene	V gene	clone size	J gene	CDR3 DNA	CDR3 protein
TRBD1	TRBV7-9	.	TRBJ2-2	TGTGCCAGCTCCCGATTAGGGGGCGCGAACACCGGGGAGCTGTTTTTT	CASSRLGGANTGELFF
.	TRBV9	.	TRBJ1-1	TGTGCCAGCAGCGTAGGAGGGGAGAACACTGAAGCTTTCTTT	CASSVGGENTEAFF
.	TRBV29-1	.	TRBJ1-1	TGCAGCGTTGTTATTGGACTGCTAACTGAAGCTTTCTTT	CSVVIGLLTEAFF
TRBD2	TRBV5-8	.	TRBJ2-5	TGTGCCAGCAGCTGGACCGCGGGGCGGGGGACTCAAGAGACCCAGTACTTC	CASSWTAGRGTQETQYF
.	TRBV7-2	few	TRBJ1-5	TGTGCCAGCAGCTGGAATGTTAATCAGCCCCAGCATTTT	CASSWNVNQPQHF
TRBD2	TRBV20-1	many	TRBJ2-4	TGCAGTGCTAGCCTAGCGGGGGTCAAAAACATTCAGTACTTC	CSASLAGVKNIQYF
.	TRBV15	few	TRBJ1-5	TGTGCCACCAGCAGAGATAGGGGTAAGAATCAGCCCCAGCATTTT	CATSRDRGKNQPQHF
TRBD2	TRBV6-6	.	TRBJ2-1	TGTGCCAGCAGTTACCCCGATGTTGGGGGAGGGCCGCGGGAGCAGTTCTTC	CASSYPDVGGGPREQFF
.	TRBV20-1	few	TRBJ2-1	TGCAGTGCTAGTAATGACGTATACAATGAGCAGTTCTTC	CSASNDVYNEQFF
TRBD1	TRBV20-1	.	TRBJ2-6	TGCAGTGCTAGAGTCCAGGGGGCCCCAGGGGCCAACGTCCTGACTTTC	CSARVQGAPGANVLTF
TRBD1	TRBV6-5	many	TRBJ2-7	TGTGCCAGCAGTTACCGCACGCAGGGGGCGAAATACGAGCAGTACTTC	CASSYRTQGAKYEQYF
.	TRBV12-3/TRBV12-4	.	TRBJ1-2	TGTGCCAGCAGTTTTATCGGGGTTGGCTACACCTTC	CASSFIGVGYTF
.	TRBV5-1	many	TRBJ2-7	TGCGCCAGCAGCCAAACAGGGAATTACCCCTACGAGCAGTACTTC	CASSQTGNYPYEQYF
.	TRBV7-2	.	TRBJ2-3	TGTGCCAGCAGGCAGCAGGGGGGAGATACGCAGTATTTT	CASRQQGGDTQYF
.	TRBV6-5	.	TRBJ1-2	TGTGCCAGCAGTTACTTCCACAGGCTACCCTATGGCTACACCTTC	CASSYFHRLPYGYTF
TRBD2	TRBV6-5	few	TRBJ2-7	TGTGCCAGCAGTTACCTGTTATCCCCGGGGGGGTACGAGCAGTACTTC	CASSYLLSPGGYEQYF
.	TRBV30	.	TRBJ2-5	TGTGCCTGGAGTACCCGGGGGACGGAGACCCAGTACTTC	CAWSTRGTETQYF
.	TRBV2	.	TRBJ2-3	TGTGCCAGCCCCTTGGTGGATACGCAGTATTTT	CASPLVDTQYF
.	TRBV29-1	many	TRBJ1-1	TGCAGCGTTGATGATATGAACACTGAAGCTTTCTTT	CSVDDMNTEAFF
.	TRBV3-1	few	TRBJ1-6	TGTGCCAGCAGCCAACCGCAGGGATTGTTGAATTCACCCCTCCACTTT	CASSQPQGLLNSPLHF
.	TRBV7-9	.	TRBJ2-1	TGTGCCAGCAGCTCAGGACAGTTTAACGGGCAGTTCTTC	CASSSGQFNGQFF
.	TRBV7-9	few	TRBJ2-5	TGTGCCAGCAGCCTCTCCCAGGGGAGCCAAGAGACCCAGTACTTC	CASSLSQGSQETQYF
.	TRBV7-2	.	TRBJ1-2	TGTGCCAGCAGTCGAGCAAGGGCCTCCTATGGCTACACCTTC	CASSRARASYGYTF
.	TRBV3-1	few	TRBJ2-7	TGTGCCAGCAGCCAAGATAGGCCAGTGGGAAACGAGCAGTACTTC	CASSQDRPVGNEQYF
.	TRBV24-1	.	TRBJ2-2	TGTGCCACCTTGTCGGGGTACACCGGGGAGCTGTTTTTT	CATLSGYTGELFF
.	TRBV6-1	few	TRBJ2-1	TGTGCCAGCAGCCCCGACCAGAATGAGCAGTTCTTC	CASSPDQNEQFF
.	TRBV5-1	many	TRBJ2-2	TGCGCCAGCAGCTTGAGAGGTCAGGGCCTCACCGGGGAGCTGTTTTTT	CASSLRGQGLTGELFF
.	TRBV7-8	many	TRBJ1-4	TGTGCCAGCAGCCCTGGGCGCGAGACAACTAATGAAAAACTGTTTTTT	CASSPGRETTNEKLFF
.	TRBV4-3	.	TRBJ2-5	TGCGCCAGCAGCCAAGGTCTAGATAGTTGGGGATACCAAGAGACCCAGTACTTC	CASSQGLDSWGYQETQYF
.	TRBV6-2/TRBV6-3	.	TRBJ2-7	TGTGCCAGCAGTTACTCCCCCTTCGAGCAGTACTTC	CASSYSPFEQYF
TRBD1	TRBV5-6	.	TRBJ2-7	TGTGCCAGCAGGACCACAGGGGCGTCCTACGAGCAGTACTTC	CASRTTGASYEQYF
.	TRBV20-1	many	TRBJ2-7	TGCAGTACCCGGTTGAAAGGGAACCCCTCCTACGAGCAGTACTTC	CSTRLKGNPSYEQYF
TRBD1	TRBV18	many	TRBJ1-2	TGTGCCAGCTCACCGACAGGGCTGGGCTACACCTTC	CASSPTGLGYTF
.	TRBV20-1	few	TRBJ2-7	TGCAGTGCTCACCAGGGCAGGGGCGGACACGAGCAGTACTTC	CSAHQGRGGHEQYF
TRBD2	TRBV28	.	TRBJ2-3	TGTGCCAGCAGTCCCATTAGCTTGAGGGAGGGCCCAGCGGGCACAGATACGCAGTATTTT	CASSPISLREGPAGTDTQYF
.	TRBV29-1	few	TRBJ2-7	TGCAGCGTGTTGGGCTCCCTGGGACCTTTTATTACCTACGAGCAGTACTTC	CSVLGSLGPFITYEQYF
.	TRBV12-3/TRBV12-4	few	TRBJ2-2	TGTGCCAGCAGTTTTCGGGGGATCGGGGAGCTGTTTTTT	CASSFRGIGELFF
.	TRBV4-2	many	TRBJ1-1	TGTGCCAGCAGCCCACTCCAAGGGACGGAAGCTTTCTTT	CASSPLQGTEAFF
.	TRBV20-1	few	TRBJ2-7	TGCAGTGCTGCGCGGGTCCCCTACGAGCAGTACTTC	CSAARVPYEQYF
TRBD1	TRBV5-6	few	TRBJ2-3	TGTGCCAGCAGCTTGAGGGACAGGGGCCAAGGAAGCGGTGTCGGTGATACGCAGTATTTT	CASSLRDRGQGSGVGDTQYF
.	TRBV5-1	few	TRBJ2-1	TGCGCCAGCAGCCCTGGACAGACGAGCTCCTACAATGAGCAGTTCTTC	CASSPGQTSSYNEQFF
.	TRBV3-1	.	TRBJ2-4	TGTGCCAGCAGCCCTTCGACAAAGGGGAACATTCAGTACTTC	CASSPSTKGNIQYF
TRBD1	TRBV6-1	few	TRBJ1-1	TGTGCCAGCAGACAACGACAGGGACCAACTGAAGCTTTCTTT	CASRQRQGPTEAFF
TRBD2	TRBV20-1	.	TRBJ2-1	TGCAGTGCTAAACCGGGACTAGCGGGACGGGAGCAGTTCTTC	CSAKPGLAGREQFF
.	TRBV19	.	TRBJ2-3	TGTGCCAGTACCATGCGGGGTTTCCCCACAACAGATACGCAGTATTTT	CASTMRGFPTTDTQYF
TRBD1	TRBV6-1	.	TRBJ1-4	TGTGCCAGCAGGAGACAGGGTCGAGATGAAAAACTGTTTTTT	CASRRQGRDEKLFF
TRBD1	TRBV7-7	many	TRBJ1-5	TGTGCTAGCAGCTTACAGGGGGCGAATCAGCCCCAGCATTTT	CASSLQGANQPQHF
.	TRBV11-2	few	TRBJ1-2	TGTGCCAGCAGCTTAGTAAACGGGGGGAATGGCTACACCTTC	CASSLVNGGNGYTF
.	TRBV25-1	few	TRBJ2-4	TGTGCCAGCAGTGGCCTCGGACAATCGTTGACCAAAAACATTCAGTACTTC	CASSGLGQSLTKNIQYF
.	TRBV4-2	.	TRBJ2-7	TGTGCCAGCAGCCAAGGTGTCCCGCGTGGGGGGCCCTACGAGCAGTACTTC	CASSQGVPRGGPYEQYF